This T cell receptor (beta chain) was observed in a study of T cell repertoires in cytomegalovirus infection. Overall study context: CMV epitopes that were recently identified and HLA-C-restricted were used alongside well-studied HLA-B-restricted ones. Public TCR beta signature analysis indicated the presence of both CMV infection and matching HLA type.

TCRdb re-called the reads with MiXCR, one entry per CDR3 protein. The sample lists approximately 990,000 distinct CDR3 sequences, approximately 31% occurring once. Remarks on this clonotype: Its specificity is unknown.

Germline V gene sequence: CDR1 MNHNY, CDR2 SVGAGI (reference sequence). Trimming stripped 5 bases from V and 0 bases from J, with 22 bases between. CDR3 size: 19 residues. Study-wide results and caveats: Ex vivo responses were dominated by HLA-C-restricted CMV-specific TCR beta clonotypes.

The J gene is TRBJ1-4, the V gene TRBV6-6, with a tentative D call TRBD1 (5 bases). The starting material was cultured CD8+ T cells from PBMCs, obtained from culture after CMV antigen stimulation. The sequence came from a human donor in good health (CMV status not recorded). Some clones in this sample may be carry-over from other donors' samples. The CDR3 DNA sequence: TGTGCCAGCAGTATACTGTGGACATCTTACTCTGCAACTAATGAAAAACTGTTTTTT. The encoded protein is CASSILWTSYSATNEKLFF.